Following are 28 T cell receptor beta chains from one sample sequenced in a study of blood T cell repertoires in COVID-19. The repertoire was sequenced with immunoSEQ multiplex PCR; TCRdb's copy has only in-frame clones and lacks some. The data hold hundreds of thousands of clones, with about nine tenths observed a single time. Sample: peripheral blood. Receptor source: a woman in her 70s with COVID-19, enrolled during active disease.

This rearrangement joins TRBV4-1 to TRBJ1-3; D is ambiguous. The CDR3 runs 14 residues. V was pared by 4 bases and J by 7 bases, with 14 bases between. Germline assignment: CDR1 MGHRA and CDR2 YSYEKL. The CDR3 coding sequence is TGCGCCAGCAGCCCCGCGGGGAACCGTAACACCATATATTTT. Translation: CASSPAGNRNTIYF.

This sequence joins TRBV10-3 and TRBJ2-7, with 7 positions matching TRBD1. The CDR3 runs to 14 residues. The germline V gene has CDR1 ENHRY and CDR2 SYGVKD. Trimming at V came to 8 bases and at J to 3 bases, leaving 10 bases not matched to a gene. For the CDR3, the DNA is TGTGCCATCCGAAGTGGACAGGATAACTACGAGCAGTACTTC. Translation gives CAIRSGQDNYEQYF.

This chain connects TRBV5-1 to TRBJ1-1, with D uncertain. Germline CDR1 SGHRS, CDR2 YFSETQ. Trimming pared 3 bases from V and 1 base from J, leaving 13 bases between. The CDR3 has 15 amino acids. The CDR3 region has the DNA TGCGCCAGCAGCTCCGACACCAATCCGAACACTGAAGCTTTCTTT. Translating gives CASSSDTNPNTEAFF. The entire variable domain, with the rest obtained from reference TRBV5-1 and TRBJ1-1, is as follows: KAGVTQTPRYLIKTRGQQVTLSCSPISGHRSVSWYQQTPGQGLQFLFEYFSETQRNKGNFPGRFSGRQFSNSRSEMNVSTLELGDSALYLCASSSDTNPNTEAFFGQGTRLTVV.

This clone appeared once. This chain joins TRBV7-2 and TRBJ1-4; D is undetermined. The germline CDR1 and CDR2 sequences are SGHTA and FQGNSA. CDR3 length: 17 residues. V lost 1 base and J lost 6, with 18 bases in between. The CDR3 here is CASSLGRGLWTDEKLFF. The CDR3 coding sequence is TGTGCCAGCAGCTTAGGACGAGGGCTGTGGACCGATGAAAAACTGTTTTTT.

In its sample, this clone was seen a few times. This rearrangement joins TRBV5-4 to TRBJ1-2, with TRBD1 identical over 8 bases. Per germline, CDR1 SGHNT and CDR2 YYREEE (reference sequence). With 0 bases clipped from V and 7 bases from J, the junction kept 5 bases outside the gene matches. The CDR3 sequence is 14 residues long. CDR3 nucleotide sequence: TGTGCCAGCAGCTTGGTGCAGGGGGCGGGTGGCTACACCTTC. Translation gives CASSLVQGAGGYTF.

CDR3 loop: CASSPTGGAYGYTF. The CDR3 DNA reads TGTGCCAGCAGCCCCACGGGGGGGGCCTATGGCTACACCTTC. The V call is TRBV9, the J call TRBJ1-2, with D maybe TRBD1 (6 bases). This CDR3 is built from 14 residues. Trimming removed 4 bases from V and 4 bases from J, with 14 bases in between. Germline CDR1 is SGDLS and CDR2 is YYNGEE.

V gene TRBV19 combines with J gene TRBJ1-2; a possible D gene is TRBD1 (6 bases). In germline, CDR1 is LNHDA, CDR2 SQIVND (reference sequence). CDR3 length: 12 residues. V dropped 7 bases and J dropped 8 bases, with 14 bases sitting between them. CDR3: CASMTGQFGYTF. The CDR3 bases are TGTGCCAGTATGACAGGACAGTTCGGCTACACCTTC.

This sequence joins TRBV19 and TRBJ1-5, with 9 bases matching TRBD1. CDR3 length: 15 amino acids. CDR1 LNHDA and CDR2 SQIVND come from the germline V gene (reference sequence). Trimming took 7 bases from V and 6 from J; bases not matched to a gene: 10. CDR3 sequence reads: CASKRDRDLVQPQHF. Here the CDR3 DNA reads TGTGCCAGTAAAAGGGACAGGGACCTAGTTCAGCCCCAGCATTTT.

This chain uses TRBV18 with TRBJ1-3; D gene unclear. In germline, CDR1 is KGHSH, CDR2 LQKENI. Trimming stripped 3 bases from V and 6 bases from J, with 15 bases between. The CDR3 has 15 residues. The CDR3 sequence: CASSPPDAGANTIYF. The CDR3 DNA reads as TGTGCCAGCTCACCGCCCGACGCTGGAGCAAACACCATATATTTT.

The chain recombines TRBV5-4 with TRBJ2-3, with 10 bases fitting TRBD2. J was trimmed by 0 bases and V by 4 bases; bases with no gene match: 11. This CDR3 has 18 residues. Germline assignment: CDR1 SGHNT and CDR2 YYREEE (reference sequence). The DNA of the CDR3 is TGTGCCAGCAGCCGGAGGCTAGCGGGGGCAACTAGCACAGATACGCAGTATTTT. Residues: CASSRRLAGATSTDTQYF.

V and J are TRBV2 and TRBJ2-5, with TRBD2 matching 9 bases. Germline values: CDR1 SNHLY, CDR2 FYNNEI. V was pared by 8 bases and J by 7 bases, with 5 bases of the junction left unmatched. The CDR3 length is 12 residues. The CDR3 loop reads CASGTSMVTQYF. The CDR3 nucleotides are TGTGCCAGCGGGACTAGCATGGTGACCCAGTACTTC. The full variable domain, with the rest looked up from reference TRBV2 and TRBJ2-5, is EPEVTQTPSHQVTQMGQEVILRCVPISNHLYFYWYRQILGQKVEFLVSFYNNEISEKSEIFDDQFSVERPDGSNFTLKIRSTKLEDSAMYFCASGTSMVTQYFGPGTRLLVL.

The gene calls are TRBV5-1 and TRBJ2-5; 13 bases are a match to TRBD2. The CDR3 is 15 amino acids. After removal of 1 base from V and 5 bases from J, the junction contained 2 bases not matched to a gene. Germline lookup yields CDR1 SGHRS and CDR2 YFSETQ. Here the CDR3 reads CASSLTSGGAETQYF. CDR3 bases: TGCGCCAGCAGCTTGACTAGCGGGGGGGCGGAGACCCAGTACTTC.

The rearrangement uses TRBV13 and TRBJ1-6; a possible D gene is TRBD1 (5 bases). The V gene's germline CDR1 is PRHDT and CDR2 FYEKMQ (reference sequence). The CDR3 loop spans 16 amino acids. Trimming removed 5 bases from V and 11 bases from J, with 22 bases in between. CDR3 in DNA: TGTGCCAGCAGCCCACTGGGGGAGGGGAGAGATGCACCCCTCCACTTT. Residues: CASSPLGEGRDAPLHF.

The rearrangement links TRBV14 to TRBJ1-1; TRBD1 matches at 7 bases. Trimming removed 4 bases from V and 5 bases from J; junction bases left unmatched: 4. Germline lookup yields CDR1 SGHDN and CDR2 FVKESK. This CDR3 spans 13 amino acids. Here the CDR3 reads CASSRGQRTEAFF. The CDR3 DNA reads TGTGCCAGCAGCCGGGGACAGCGGACTGAAGCTTTCTTT.

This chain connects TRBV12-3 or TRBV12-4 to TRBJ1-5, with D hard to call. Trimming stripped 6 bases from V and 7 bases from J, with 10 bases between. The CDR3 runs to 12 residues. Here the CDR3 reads CASRTRTQPQHF. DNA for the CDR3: TGTGCCAGCAGAACCAGAACCCAGCCCCAGCATTTT.

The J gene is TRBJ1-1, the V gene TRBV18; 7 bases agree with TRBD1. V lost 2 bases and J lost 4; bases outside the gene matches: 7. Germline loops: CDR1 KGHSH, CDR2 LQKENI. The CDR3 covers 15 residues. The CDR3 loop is CASSPKATGSTEAFF. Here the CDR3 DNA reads TGTGCCAGCTCACCAAAGGCGACAGGGAGCACTGAAGCTTTCTTT. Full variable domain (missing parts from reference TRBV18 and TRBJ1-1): NAGVMQNPRHLVRRRGQEARLRCSPMKGHSHVYWYRQLPEEGLKFMVYLQKENIIDESGMPKERFSAEFPKEGPSILRIQQVVRGDSAAYFCASSPKATGSTEAFFGQGTRLTVV.

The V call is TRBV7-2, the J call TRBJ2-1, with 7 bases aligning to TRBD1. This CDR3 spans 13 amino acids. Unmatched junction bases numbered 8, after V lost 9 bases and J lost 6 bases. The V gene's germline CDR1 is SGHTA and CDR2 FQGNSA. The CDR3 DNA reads TGTGCCAGTCAGGGGGTTAGGGGCAATGAGCAGTTCTTC. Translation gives CASQGVRGNEQFF.

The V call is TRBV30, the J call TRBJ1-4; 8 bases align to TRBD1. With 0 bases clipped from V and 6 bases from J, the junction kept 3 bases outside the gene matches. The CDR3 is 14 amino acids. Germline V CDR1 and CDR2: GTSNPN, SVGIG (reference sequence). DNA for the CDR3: TGTGCCTGGAGTGTAGGGACAGGCTATGAAAAACTGTTTTTT. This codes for CAWSVGTGYEKLFF.

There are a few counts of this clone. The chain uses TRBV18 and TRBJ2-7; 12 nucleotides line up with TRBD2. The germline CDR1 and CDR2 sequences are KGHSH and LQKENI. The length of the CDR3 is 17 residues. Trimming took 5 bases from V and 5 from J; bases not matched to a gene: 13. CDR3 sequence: CASSSLLAGGKGNEQYF. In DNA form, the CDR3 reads TGTGCCAGCTCAAGCCTACTAGCGGGGGGAAAGGGGAACGAGCAGTACTTC.

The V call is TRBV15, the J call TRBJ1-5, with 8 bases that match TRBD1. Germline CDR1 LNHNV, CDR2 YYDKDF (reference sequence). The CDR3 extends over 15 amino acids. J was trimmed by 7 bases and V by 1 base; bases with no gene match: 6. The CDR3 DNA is TGTGCCACCAGCAGAGTGGACAGGGCTCCACAGCCCCAGCATTTT. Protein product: CATSRVDRAPQPQHF.

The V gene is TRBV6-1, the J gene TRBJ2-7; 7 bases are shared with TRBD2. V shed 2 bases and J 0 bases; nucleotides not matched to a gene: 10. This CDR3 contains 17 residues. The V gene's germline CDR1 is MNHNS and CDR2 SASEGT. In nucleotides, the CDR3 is TGTGCCAGCAGTGAAAGAGGGTGGGAGGGGAGCTCCTACGAGCAGTACTTC. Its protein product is CASSERGWEGSSYEQYF.

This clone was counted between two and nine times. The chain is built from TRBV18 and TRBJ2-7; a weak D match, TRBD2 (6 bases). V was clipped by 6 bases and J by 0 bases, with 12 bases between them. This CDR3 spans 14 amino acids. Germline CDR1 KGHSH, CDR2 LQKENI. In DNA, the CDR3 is TGTGCCAGCTCGGGGACTCGTTCCTCCTACGAGCAGTACTTC. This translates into CASSGTRSSYEQYF.

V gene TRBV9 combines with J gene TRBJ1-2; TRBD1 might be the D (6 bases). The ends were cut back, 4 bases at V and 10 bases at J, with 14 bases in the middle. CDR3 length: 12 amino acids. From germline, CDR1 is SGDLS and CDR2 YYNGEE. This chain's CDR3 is CASSLGTTDYTF. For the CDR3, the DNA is TGTGCCAGCAGCCTCGGGACAACTGACTACACCTTC.

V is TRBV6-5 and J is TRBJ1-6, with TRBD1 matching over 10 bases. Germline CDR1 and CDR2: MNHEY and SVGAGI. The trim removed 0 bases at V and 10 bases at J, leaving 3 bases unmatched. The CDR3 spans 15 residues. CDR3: CASSYSGTGDSPLHF. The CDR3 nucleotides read TGTGCCAGCAGTTACTCTGGGACAGGGGACTCACCCCTCCACTTT.

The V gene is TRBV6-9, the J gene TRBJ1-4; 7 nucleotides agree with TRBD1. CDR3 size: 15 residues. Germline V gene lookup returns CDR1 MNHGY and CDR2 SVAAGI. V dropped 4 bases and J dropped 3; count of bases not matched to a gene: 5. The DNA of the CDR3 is TGTGCCAGCAGTTCCTTGGGACAGTCTAATGAAAAACTGTTTTTT. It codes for CASSSLGQSNEKLFF.

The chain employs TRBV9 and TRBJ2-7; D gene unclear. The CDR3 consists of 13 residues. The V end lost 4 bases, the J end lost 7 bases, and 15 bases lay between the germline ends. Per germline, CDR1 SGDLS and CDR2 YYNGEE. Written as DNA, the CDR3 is TGTGCCAGCAGCCCTCGGCCGACTGGAGAGCAGTACTTC. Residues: CASSPRPTGEQYF.

The chain's CDR3 is CASSREALISYEQYF. The DNA of the CDR3 is TGTGCCAGCAGCCGTGAGGCGTTGATCTCCTACGAGCAGTACTTC. V gene TRBV3-1 (or the pseudogene TRBV3-2) combines with J gene TRBJ2-7, with D hard to call. Trimming removed 4 bases at V and 0 bases at J, with 13 bases between. CDR1 is LGHDT, CDR2 YNNKEL, per germline (reference sequence). This CDR3 contains 15 residues.

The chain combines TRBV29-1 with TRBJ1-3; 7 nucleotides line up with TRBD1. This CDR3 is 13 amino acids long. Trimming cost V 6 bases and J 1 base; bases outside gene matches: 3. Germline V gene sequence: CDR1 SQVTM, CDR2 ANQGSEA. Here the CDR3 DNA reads TGCAGCGTAGAACAGGGGTCTGGAAACACCATATATTTT. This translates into CSVEQGSGNTIYF.